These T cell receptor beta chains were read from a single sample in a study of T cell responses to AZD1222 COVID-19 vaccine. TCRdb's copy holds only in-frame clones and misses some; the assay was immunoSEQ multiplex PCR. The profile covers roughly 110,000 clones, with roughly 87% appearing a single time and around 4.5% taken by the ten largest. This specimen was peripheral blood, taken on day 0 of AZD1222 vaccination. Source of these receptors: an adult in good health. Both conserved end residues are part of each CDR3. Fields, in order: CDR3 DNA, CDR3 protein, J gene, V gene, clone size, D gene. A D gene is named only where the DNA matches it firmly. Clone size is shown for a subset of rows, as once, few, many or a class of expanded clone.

CDR3nt: TGTGCCAGCAGCGCACAGGGAAACACTGAAGCTTTCTTT; CDR3aa: CASSAQGNTEAFF; j_gene: TRBJ1-1; v_gene: TRBV7-3; abundance: .; d_gene: .
CDR3nt: TGTGCCAGCAGCGCCCGGGACTACCGGTACCAAGAGACCCAGTACTTC; CDR3aa: CASSARDYRYQETQYF; j_gene: TRBJ2-5; v_gene: TRBV7-2; abundance: .; d_gene: TRBD2
CDR3nt: TGTGCCATCAGTGATAGGGGACAGGCCAACTATGGCTACACCTTC; CDR3aa: CAISDRGQANYGYTF; j_gene: TRBJ1-2; v_gene: TRBV10-3; abundance: .; d_gene: TRBD1
CDR3nt: TGTGCCAGCAGCCAGGGTGACAGAGGGGGCTACACCTTC; CDR3aa: CASSQGDRGGYTF; j_gene: TRBJ1-2; v_gene: TRBV3-1/TRBV3-2; abundance: few; d_gene: .
CDR3nt: TGTGCCAGCAGTTATTCTAACTATGGCTACACCTTC; CDR3aa: CASSYSNYGYTF; j_gene: TRBJ1-2; v_gene: TRBV6-5; abundance: .; d_gene: .
CDR3nt: TGCGCCAGCAGCCCCACGGGTCTAGAGGGTGGCTACACCTTC; CDR3aa: CASSPTGLEGGYTF; j_gene: TRBJ1-2; v_gene: TRBV4-3; abundance: .; d_gene: .
CDR3nt: TGTGCCAGCAGTCCGACAACTGAAGCTTTCTTT; CDR3aa: CASSPTTEAFF; j_gene: TRBJ1-1; v_gene: TRBV28; abundance: .; d_gene: .
CDR3nt: TGTGCCAGCTCACAATTATTGGGACATCAAGGGGCTGAAGCTTTCTTT; CDR3aa: CASSQLLGHQGAEAFF; j_gene: TRBJ1-1; v_gene: TRBV18; abundance: .; d_gene: .
CDR3nt: TGCAGCGCCCACGTAGGGGGAGAGCAGTTCTTC; CDR3aa: CSAHVGGEQFF; j_gene: TRBJ2-1; v_gene: TRBV29-1; abundance: .; d_gene: .
CDR3nt: TGTGCCAGCAGTTACGGCTCAGGCAATTCACCCCTCCACTTT; CDR3aa: CASSYGSGNSPLHF; j_gene: TRBJ1-6; v_gene: TRBV6-5; abundance: few; d_gene: .
CDR3nt: TGTGCCAGCAGCTTAATCGGAGGGGGCTACACCTTC; CDR3aa: CASSLIGGGYTF; j_gene: TRBJ1-2; v_gene: TRBV7-6; abundance: .; d_gene: .
CDR3nt: TGTGCCAGCAGCTTGGCAGGGAATAGCAATCAGCCCCAGCATTTT; CDR3aa: CASSLAGNSNQPQHF; j_gene: TRBJ1-5; v_gene: TRBV5-5; abundance: .; d_gene: .
CDR3nt: TGTGCCAGCAGCCCTTTGCGGGGGGGCCTAGCAGATACGCAGTATTTT; CDR3aa: CASSPLRGGLADTQYF; j_gene: TRBJ2-3; v_gene: TRBV7-3; abundance: .; d_gene: TRBD2
CDR3nt: TGTGCCAGCAGCTTAGGAACCGGGCAGTGGGGTGAAAAACTGTTTTTT; CDR3aa: CASSLGTGQWGEKLFF; j_gene: TRBJ1-4; v_gene: TRBV11-3; abundance: .; d_gene: .
CDR3nt: TGTGCCAGCAGTCTGGCGCCGGGACAGGGGCGGTCTTCACCCCTCCACTTT; CDR3aa: CASSLAPGQGRSSPLHF; j_gene: TRBJ1-6; v_gene: TRBV5-4; abundance: .; d_gene: TRBD1
CDR3nt: TGTGCCAGCTCACTAGGACAGCGCCCAGGCACTGAAGCTTTCTTT; CDR3aa: CASSLGQRPGTEAFF; j_gene: TRBJ1-1; v_gene: TRBV18; abundance: .; d_gene: .
CDR3nt: TGTGCCAGCAGCTTAGAACAGGGAACTCAGCCCCAGCATTTT; CDR3aa: CASSLEQGTQPQHF; j_gene: TRBJ1-5; v_gene: TRBV7-8; abundance: .; d_gene: .
CDR3nt: TGTGCCAGCAGTCTGTTCATTACGAATGATCAGCCCCAGCATTTT; CDR3aa: CASSLFITNDQPQHF; j_gene: TRBJ1-5; v_gene: TRBV28; abundance: .; d_gene: .
CDR3nt: TGTGCCAGCAGCTCCCGCTCCGACGGTGTCCGCTACGAGCAGTACTTC; CDR3aa: CASSSRSDGVRYEQYF; j_gene: TRBJ2-7; v_gene: TRBV2; abundance: .; d_gene: .
CDR3nt: TGTGCCAGCAGTTCCGGGTCCACCGGGGAGCTGTTTTTT; CDR3aa: CASSSGSTGELFF; j_gene: TRBJ2-2; v_gene: TRBV6-6; abundance: .; d_gene: .
CDR3nt: TGTGCCACCTCGACAGGGGAGAGTGATGGCTACACCTTC; CDR3aa: CATSTGESDGYTF; j_gene: TRBJ1-2; v_gene: TRBV6-5; abundance: .; d_gene: TRBD1
CDR3nt: TGTGCCAGCAGTCCAGGTCGATCGAACACTGAAGCTTTCTTT; CDR3aa: CASSPGRSNTEAFF; j_gene: TRBJ1-1; v_gene: TRBV7-6; abundance: once; d_gene: .
CDR3nt: TGTGCCTGGAGTGAACGGCCCTATGGCTACACCTTC; CDR3aa: CAWSERPYGYTF; j_gene: TRBJ1-2; v_gene: TRBV30; abundance: .; d_gene: .
CDR3nt: TGTGCCAGCAGTGGGGGGTTAGGCAATCAGCCCCAGCATTTT; CDR3aa: CASSGGLGNQPQHF; j_gene: TRBJ1-5; v_gene: TRBV2; abundance: once; d_gene: .
CDR3nt: TGTGCCAGCAGCTTAGCGGGGGATTCGAAGGGTCAGCCCCAGCATTTT; CDR3aa: CASSLAGDSKGQPQHF; j_gene: TRBJ1-5; v_gene: TRBV7-8; abundance: .; d_gene: .
CDR3nt: TGTGCCAGCAGTCTATTTACCGGGACAGTCATGAACACTGAAGCTTTCTTT; CDR3aa: CASSLFTGTVMNTEAFF; j_gene: TRBJ1-1; v_gene: TRBV28; abundance: .; d_gene: TRBD1
CDR3nt: TGTGCCAGTCGGACTAGCGGCTACAATGAGCAGTTCTTC; CDR3aa: CASRTSGYNEQFF; j_gene: TRBJ2-1; v_gene: TRBV6-5; abundance: .; d_gene: TRBD2
CDR3nt: TGTGCCAGTAACACGGGCCTCGGTTACGAGCAGTACTTC; CDR3aa: CASNTGLGYEQYF; j_gene: TRBJ2-7; v_gene: TRBV7-2; abundance: few; d_gene: .
CDR3nt: TGTGCCAGCAGCCCGGGACTAGGGGGGGGTGATACGCAGTATTTT; CDR3aa: CASSPGLGGGDTQYF; j_gene: TRBJ2-3; v_gene: TRBV5-4; abundance: .; d_gene: TRBD2
CDR3nt: TGCGCCAGCAGCTTTCAACAAGGGTCCGGCTACACCTTC; CDR3aa: CASSFQQGSGYTF; j_gene: TRBJ1-2; v_gene: TRBV5-1; abundance: .; d_gene: .
CDR3nt: TGTGCCATCAGTGCCCACTCGGGGGGTCAAGAGCCCCAGCATTTT; CDR3aa: CAISAHSGGQEPQHF; j_gene: TRBJ1-5; v_gene: TRBV10-3; abundance: .; d_gene: .
CDR3nt: TGTGCCAGCAGTCCCGGGCAGCCCCAGCATTTT; CDR3aa: CASSPGQPQHF; j_gene: TRBJ1-5; v_gene: TRBV28; abundance: .; d_gene: .
CDR3nt: TGCAGCGTTGGAATTACAGAGCAGTTCTTC; CDR3aa: CSVGITEQFF; j_gene: TRBJ2-1; v_gene: TRBV29-1; abundance: .; d_gene: .
CDR3nt: TGTGCCAGTAGAGGCGGACAGGGCCCCCGAGCTAATGAAAAACTGTTTTTT; CDR3aa: CASRGGQGPRANEKLFF; j_gene: TRBJ1-4; v_gene: TRBV19; abundance: .; d_gene: TRBD1
CDR3nt: TGTGCCACCAGTGACCCAACAGGGTTGGACAATGAGCAGTTCTTC; CDR3aa: CATSDPTGLDNEQFF; j_gene: TRBJ2-1; v_gene: TRBV24-1; abundance: .; d_gene: .
CDR3nt: TGTGCCAGCAGCGATCAGGGGCGCGGGCAGCCCCAGCATTTT; CDR3aa: CASSDQGRGQPQHF; j_gene: TRBJ1-5; v_gene: TRBV27; abundance: .; d_gene: .